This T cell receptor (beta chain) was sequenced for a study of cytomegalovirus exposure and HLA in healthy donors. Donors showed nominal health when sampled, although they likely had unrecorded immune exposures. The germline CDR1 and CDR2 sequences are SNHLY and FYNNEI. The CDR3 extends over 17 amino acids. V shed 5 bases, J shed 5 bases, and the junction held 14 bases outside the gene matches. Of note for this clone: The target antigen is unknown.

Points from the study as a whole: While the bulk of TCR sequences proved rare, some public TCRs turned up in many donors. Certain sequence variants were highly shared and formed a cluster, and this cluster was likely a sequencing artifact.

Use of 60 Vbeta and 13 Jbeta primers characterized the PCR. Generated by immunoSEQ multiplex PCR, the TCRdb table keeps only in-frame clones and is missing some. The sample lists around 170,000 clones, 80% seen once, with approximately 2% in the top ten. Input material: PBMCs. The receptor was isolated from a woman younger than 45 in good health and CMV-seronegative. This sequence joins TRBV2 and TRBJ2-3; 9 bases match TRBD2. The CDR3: CASSFPLAGPGGDTQYF. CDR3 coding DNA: TGTGCCAGCAGTTTCCCGCTAGCGGGGCCGGGGGGAGATACGCAGTATTTT. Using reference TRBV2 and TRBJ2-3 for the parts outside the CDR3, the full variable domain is EPEVTQTPSHQVTQMGQEVILRCVPISNHLYFYWYRQILGQKVEFLVSFYNNEISEKSEIFDDQFSVERPDGSNFTLKIRSTKLEDSAMYFCASSFPLAGPGGDTQYFGPGTRLTVL.